This T cell receptor beta chain originates from a study of glioma-infiltrating T cells after dendritic cell vaccination. Study-wide context: Dendritic cells derived from monocytes and pulsed with autologous tumor lysate formed the vaccine.

Indicated time point: after dendritic cell vaccination, including at tumor progression/relapse. Germline V gene lookup returns CDR1 SQVTM and CDR2 ANQGSEA. Trimming stripped 3 bases from V and 6 bases from J, with 14 bases between. CDR3 size: 13 residues. A single count supports this clone. Its antigen is still unknown. Findings and caveats of the study: Patients with more pretreatment TILs had longer time to progression and survival. TCR clonality showed no direct relationship with survival.

Amplification used 60 V beta primers and 13 J beta primers. The assay was immunoSEQ multiplex PCR, and TCRdb's table has in-frame clones only and misses some. The data contain 70,000 to 90,000 clones, around 83% of them singletons. The J gene is TRBJ1-1, the V gene TRBV29-1, with D tentatively TRBD1 (6 bases). The TCR was taken from a human donor with glioblastoma. The sample was blood, taken after dendritic cell vaccination. The CDR3 sequence: CSVEGGLGAEAFF. For the CDR3, the DNA is TGCAGCGTTGAGGGGGGGCTCGGGGCTGAAGCTTTCTTT.